The following is a T cell receptor (beta chain) sequence with its context. The target antigen is unknown. The sample originates from a study of Ad26.COV2.S vaccination and SARS-CoV-2 variants. The CDR3 consists of 14 residues. The V gene lost 2 bases and the J gene lost 8 bases, with 13 bases spanning the gap. CDR1 is SGHRS, CDR2 YFSETQ, per germline. Sequencing used immunoSEQ multiplex PCR; TCRdb keeps in-frame clones, though not all of them. Of around 140,000 clones detected, about nine tenths appear once; the ten largest clones hold around 5.1%. Study-wide findings and caveats: It was vaccine recipients, not placebo recipients, who had the higher spike-specific TCR breadth. Breadth and depth estimates from TCRs may understate total T cell responses. In vaccinated individuals, spike-specific CD8+ and CD4+ T cell responses reportedly displayed substantial breadth.

Sample: peripheral blood, taken after recovery from COVID-19. The receptor's source is a human donor who had recovered from COVID-19. The chain is built from TRBV5-1 and TRBJ1-4; D is unresolved. CDR3 amino acids: CASSLGGVEEKLFF. The CDR3 DNA reads as TGCGCCAGCAGCTTAGGTGGTGTAGAAGAAAAACTGTTTTTT.